This TCR beta chain was sequenced during a study of blood T cell repertoires in COVID-19. This CDR3 comprises 15 residues. With V trimmed by 2 bases and J by 1 base, 3 bases remained unmatched. CDR1 SGHRS and CDR2 YFSETQ come from the germline V gene. The protocol was immunoSEQ multiplex PCR, while the TCRdb copy is restricted to in-frame clones and leaves out a portion. The table lists about 160,000 clones, 80% of them singletons, with nearly 3.5% in the top ten. Adults between about 18 and 95 years of age took part from approximately 24 US areas. The sample consisted of PBMCs or T cells enriched from blood (not recorded which). The TCR originated in a woman aged 60 to 75 who had recovered from COVID-19. The chain recombines TRBV5-1 with TRBJ2-3; 8 bases match TRBD2. CDR3 coding DNA: TGCGCCAGCAGCTTCGGGCGGGGGGGCACAGATACGCAGTATTTT. This sequence encodes CASSFGRGGTDTQYF.